This TCR beta chain was captured in a study of T cells in Graves' hyperthyroidism and ophthalmopathy (dated by TCRdb to the late 2010s). For the study in its entirety: Peripheral blood was collected at initial diagnosis, before any treatment. TCR V-J signatures able to tell the groups apart were searched for in a discovery cohort of approximately 95 patients, of whom over 40 had Graves' ophthalmopathy and under 65 had stable Graves' hyperthyroidism. Prospective prediction of ophthalmopathy was tested in an independent validation cohort of fewer than 20 hyperthyroidism patients and around 16 patients who later progressed to ophthalmopathy. For training and testing, the 110 or so patients in the discovery cohort were randomly divided in a 7:3 ratio. In several Graves' hyperthyroidism patients, the study also compared T-cell repertoires from thyroid tissue with T-cell repertoires from blood. After blood sampling, hyperthyroidism patients were treated with methimazole at a starting dose of 30 mg daily, and ophthalmopathy patients were treated with high-dose intravenous methylprednisolone. The paper describes TCR Vbeta CDR3 sequencing of more than 120 peripheral blood samples, made up of about 41 ophthalmopathy patients, some 76 hyperthyroidism patients and some 17 progressor patients.

Summary of the overall study and its limitations: Sample size was not statistically predetermined, and investigators were not blinded to group allocation. A model built on a 13 V-J signature distinguished ophthalmopathy from stable hyperthyroidism, reaching over 85% sensitivity and under 84% specificity in cross-validation and 80%/75% in testing. Most expanded thyroid clonotypes (frequency above 0.001) were also detected in blood, a finding suggesting that blood repertoires may reflect thyroid immune responses. In validation, the model predicted progression to ophthalmopathy a median of about 6.8 months before onset, with roughly 71% sensitivity and roughly 79% specificity.

The TCR beta CDR3 regions were amplified from the RNA transcripts. For the first round of RT-PCR on the TCR CDR3, the HTBI primer set was used together with the Qiagen OneStep RT-PCR kit. Libraries were constructed in a second round of multiplex PCR, after which size selection and purification were performed. Sequencing of the libraries was done on an Illumina HiSeq2000 using paired-end 100 bp reads. The source study handled its data this way. SOAPnuke was used to process the raw data, throwing out any read that contained adapters or uncalled bases, had a mean Phred below 15, or lacked an exact constant-primer or identifier match. COPE v1.2.5 was used to merge the high-quality paired reads, and each unique nucleotide sequence was defined as a clonotype. MiTCR v1.1 was used to align the clonotypes against IMGT TRBV, TRBD and TRBJ reference segments. Analysis was restricted to V-J combinations with a frequency above 0.0001, which covered 98% to 99.2% of repertoires. The TCS score was defined as the ratio of F50 (clonal expansion) to E x V (chaos), calculated using BLOSUM62-based TCRdist between CDR3 peptides within each V-J. Welch's t-statistics and random forest reduced approximately 520 V-J features to 13, which were used in a naive Bayes classifier (R e1071). TCRdb redid the processing of the public reads, applying fastp at Q25 and MiXCR, and retained in-frame beta chains. Rows are combined by CDR3 protein, so each entry shows the most common genes and DNA. These V and J calls derive from TCRdb rather than the authors' analysis. Recorded for this sample are approximately 400,000 distinct CDR3 sequences; about 15% of them occurred a single time. The ten largest clones capture roughly 33% of the sample.

From the germline V gene, CDR1 is SGHNT and CDR2 is YENEEA. The V end loses 2 bases and the J end loses 1 base, and a stretch of 14 bases separates them. The CDR3 measures 16 amino acids from cysteine to phenylalanine. The sequence is cut down to CDR3 DNA, 48 bases in frame from base 1. A patient counted as having stable Graves' hyperthyroidism if no progression to ophthalmopathy occurred over 18 months of follow-up. Hyperthyroidism patients were newly diagnosed, had a disease duration of under 2 months, and were aged 18 to 65 years. Any patient with an uncontrolled infection, another autoimmune disease, pregnancy or lactation was excluded. Clinical symptoms, serum thyroxine and TRAb, thyroid ultrasound, and orbital computed tomography formed the basis for the diagnoses. Ficoll-Paque density gradient centrifugation was used to isolate PBMCs from approximately 10 ml of fresh peripheral blood. Total RNA was extracted with Trizol reagent, and quality was checked on an Agilent 2100 Bioanalyzer.

Note on this clonotype: It has no known antigen specificity. No base-level quality is on record; no much larger clone is a single base apart.

The V gene is TRBV11-3 and the J gene is TRBJ1-1, with an unclear D gene assignment. The sequenced sample consisted of blood. The sequence derives from a woman aged 25 to 39 with Graves' hyperthyroidism. The nucleotide sequence is TGTGCCAGCAGCTTATTGGCGGGAGTGGGGAACACTGAAGCTTTCTTT. Translated, it reads CASSLLAGVGNTEAFF. Joined to the reference TRBV11-3 and TRBJ1-1 proteins, this CDR3 gives the full variable domain: EAGVVQSPRYKIIEKKQPVAFWCNPISGHNTLYWYLQNLGQGPELLIRYENEEAVDDSQLPKDRFSAERLKGVDSTLKIQPAELGDSAVYLCASSLLAGVGNTEAFFGQGTRLTVV.